Each of the 20 T cell receptor beta chains below was sequenced from the same sample in a study of T-cell reconstitution after alpha-beta-depleted transplantation in children. Unique molecular identifiers were incorporated during preparation of the TCRbeta library. TCRdb re-called the PCR reads with MiXCR, one entry per CDR3 protein. The top ten clones hold approximately 4.5% of a sample with 780,000 or so distinct CDR3 sequences, about 15% of them seen once. Sequences were derived from PBMCs, mostly from graft donor cells, sampled 360 days after TCRalphabeta/CD19-depleted stem cell transplant. The receptor source for this set is a male patient aged 5 to 17 who had a stem cell transplant for acute lymphoblastic leukemia, so the T cells may come from the graft donor.

The chain recombines TRBV19 with TRBJ2-7, with 10 bases that match TRBD2. J gave up 2 bases and V 6 bases, and 4 bases lay outside the gene matches. CDR1 is LNHDA, CDR2 SQIVND, per germline (reference sequence). CDR3 size: 14 residues. CDR3 loop: CASRRTSGPYEQYF. CDR3 coding DNA: TGTGCCAGTAGGCGGACTAGCGGTCCCTACGAGCAGTACTTC.

This clonotype showed up many times. The genes are TRBV5-1 and TRBJ2-7, with D possibly being TRBD1 (6 bases). V lost 0 bases and J 2 bases, leaving 12 bases between the germline ends. Germline-derived CDR1 and CDR2 are SGHRS and YFSETQ. The CDR3 is made up of 15 amino acids. CDR3 amino acids: CASSLVGTTAYEQYF. CDR3 nucleotide sequence: TGCGCCAGCAGCTTGGTAGGGACAACGGCCTACGAGCAGTACTTC.

This clonotype was recorded many times. The chain links TRBV29-1 to TRBJ2-3; TRBD2 agrees at 13 bases. Germline CDR1 SQVTM, CDR2 ANQGSEA. The CDR3 length is 15 residues. V lost 8 bases, J lost 3 bases, and 8 bases stayed unmatched. The CDR3 loop reads CSSRPGLAGTDTQYF. In DNA form, the CDR3 reads TGCAGCTCCCGACCGGGACTAGCGGGAACAGATACGCAGTATTTT.

The rearrangement joins TRBV25-1 to TRBJ1-2; TRBD1 matches 11 bases. After removal of 2 bases from V and 4 bases from J, the junction contained 3 bases not matched to a gene. Germline V gene lookup returns CDR1 MGHDK and CDR2 SYGVNS. This CDR3 spans 15 amino acids. In nucleotides, the CDR3 is TGTGCCAGCAGTGAACCCGGGACAGGGGGCTATGGCTACACCTTC. The encoded protein is CASSEPGTGGYGYTF.

The J gene is TRBJ1-1, the V gene TRBV29-1; no firm D call. CDR3 length: 12 amino acids. CDR1 SQVTM and CDR2 ANQGSEA come from the germline V gene. V was clipped by 1 base and J by 5 bases, with 8 bases between them. The CDR3 spells CSVEVLGTEAFF. DNA for the CDR3: TGCAGCGTTGAAGTCCTGGGTACTGAAGCTTTCTTT.

This chain uses TRBV20-1 with TRBJ2-7; D gene uncertain. Germline CDR1 is DFQATT and CDR2 is SNEGSKA (reference sequence). V lost 5 bases and J lost 8, with 16 bases in between. The CDR3 is 12 amino acids. This CDR3 is CSAGTNYLKQYF. Here the CDR3 DNA reads TGCAGTGCTGGAACAAACTACCTTAAGCAGTACTTC.

This clonotype has at least ten counts. This chain links TRBV7-3 with TRBJ2-1, with D possibly TRBD2 on 6 matching bases. Trimming removed 9 bases at V and 7 bases at J, with 13 bases between. Germline lookup yields CDR1 SGHTA and CDR2 FQGTGA. There are 12 residues in the CDR3. Here the CDR3 reads CARNGSGNEQFF. The CDR3 DNA reads as TGTGCCAGAAACGGGAGCGGGAATGAGCAGTTCTTC.

This clonotype was counted between two and nine times. The chain recombines TRBV10-3 with TRBJ2-5; D gene uncertain. CDR3 size: 11 residues. Germline V gene sequence: CDR1 ENHRY, CDR2 SYGVKD. This CDR3 reads CATTEQETQYF. The CDR3 DNA follows: TGTGCTACGACGGAGCAAGAGACCCAGTACTTC.

This clonotype was observed a handful of times. The rearrangement links TRBV7-9 to TRBJ2-1; D gene uncertain. Germline V gives CDR1 SEHNR, CDR2 FQNEAQ (reference sequence). With 4 bases removed from V and 8 bases from J, the gap between germline ends came to 12 bases. The CDR3 spans 13 residues. The CDR3 protein is CASSSPRFHEQFF. As DNA, the CDR3 is TGTGCCAGCAGCTCCCCTCGTTTCCATGAGCAGTTCTTC.

J is TRBJ1-5 and V is TRBV12-3 or TRBV12-4; D is unresolved. Deletions cut 3 bases from V and 7 bases from J, with 10 bases between. The CDR3 runs to 13 residues. CDR3 nucleotides: TGTGCCAGCAGTTTGATGGGCAGACAGCCCCAGCATTTT. It specifies CASSLMGRQPQHF.

The chain uses TRBV10-2 and TRBJ2-4; D remains ambiguous. This CDR3 is built from 14 residues. Trimming removed 8 bases from V and 0 bases from J, with 11 bases in between. Germline CDR1 WSHSY, CDR2 SAAADI. In nucleotides, the CDR3 is TGCGCCAGCGCCCCCACGGGAGCCAAAAACATTCAGTACTTC. This translates into CASAPTGAKNIQYF.

This clonotype was seen repeatedly, ten times or more. J is TRBJ2-7 and V is TRBV12-3 or TRBV12-4; D not resolved. Trimming shortened V by 3 bases and J by 1 base, and 7 bases separated the two germline ends. The CDR3 length is 13 residues. The CDR3 is CASSFRASYEQYF. Written as DNA, the CDR3 is TGTGCCAGCAGTTTTAGGGCGTCCTACGAGCAGTACTTC.

This clonotype has more than one count but fewer than ten. The chain recombines TRBV7-9 with TRBJ2-5; D not certain. Deletions cut 8 bases from V and 6 bases from J, with 13 bases between. The CDR3 has 12 residues. From germline, CDR1 is SEHNR and CDR2 FQNEAQ (reference sequence). The CDR3: CASGTLVKTQYF. Here the CDR3 DNA reads TGTGCCAGCGGCACTTTAGTAAAGACCCAGTACTTC.

The V call is TRBV5-6, the J call TRBJ2-1; D perhaps matches TRBD2 (5 bases). This CDR3 comprises 16 residues. Germline values: CDR1 SGHDT, CDR2 YYEEEE. Trimming shortened V by 0 bases and J by 0 bases, and 10 bases separated the two germline ends. CDR3 amino acids: CASSLAGDYSYNEQFF. In DNA, the CDR3 is TGTGCCAGCAGCTTGGCCGGAGACTACTCCTACAATGAGCAGTTCTTC.

There are many counts of this clonotype. A junction end diverges from the germline sequence, so it may reflect a read error. The rearrangement joins TRBV12-3 or TRBV12-4 to TRBJ2-1; 8 bases map to TRBD1. The CDR3 extends over 14 amino acids. CDR3 nucleotide sequence: TGCGCCAGCAGCTACGGACAGGGAAGAAATGAGCAGTTCTTC. It yields the protein CASSYGQGRNEQFF.

This clonotype was recorded a few times. The chain combines TRBV7-8 with TRBJ2-1, with 9 bases fitting TRBD1. Germline V gene data show CDR1 as SGHVS and CDR2 as FQNEAQ. The V and J ends lost 1 base and 9 bases, in that order; junction bases with no gene match: 13. This CDR3 is 17 amino acids long. The CDR3 nucleotides read TGTGCCAGCAGCTTAGTAGCGGACAGGGGACCCCGGGGTGAGCAGTTCTTC. Protein product: CASSLVADRGPRGEQFF.

The CDR3 here is CASSPALPTSIYEQYF. The CDR3 coding sequence is TGTGCCAGCAGCCCTGCCCTCCCGACATCAATCTACGAGCAGTACTTC. The rearrangement links TRBV5-5 to TRBJ2-7; D not resolved. With 4 bases removed from V and 3 bases from J, the gap between germline ends came to 20 bases. This CDR3 has 16 amino acids. Germline V gene lookup returns CDR1 SGHKS and CDR2 YYEKEE (reference sequence).

This clonotype turned up a few times. CDR3 nucleotide sequence: TGTGCCACCAGCTCGCGAAGGGGGGGACTAGCGGGAGCAGTAGGAGAGACCCAGTACTTC. Protein sequence: CATSSRRGGLAGAVGETQYF. The chain carries TRBV15 and TRBJ2-5; 14 positions match TRBD2. The V segment lost 5 bases and the J segment 4 bases; nucleotides outside the gene matches: 18. Germline assignment: CDR1 LNHNV and CDR2 YYDKDF (reference sequence). The CDR3 has 20 residues.

The V gene is TRBV12-3 or TRBV12-4, the J gene TRBJ2-5; TRBD1 aligns across 8 bases. J gave up 1 base and V 5 bases, and 12 bases lay outside the gene matches. This CDR3 region has 17 residues. The DNA of the CDR3 is TGTGCCAGCAGTCGGGCGTCAGGGGGCGCGGTCCAAGAGACCCAGTACTTC. Protein sequence: CASSRASGGAVQETQYF.

CDR3 amino acids: CATSEGTGYNEQFF. CDR3 bases: TGTGCCACCAGTGAGGGGACAGGGTACAATGAGCAGTTCTTC. V is TRBV24-1 and J is TRBJ2-1; the match to TRBD1 covers 9 bases. V was pared by 4 bases and J by 4 bases, with 1 base of the junction left unmatched. The length of the CDR3 is 14 residues. The germline V gene encodes CDR1 KGHDR and CDR2 SFDVKD.